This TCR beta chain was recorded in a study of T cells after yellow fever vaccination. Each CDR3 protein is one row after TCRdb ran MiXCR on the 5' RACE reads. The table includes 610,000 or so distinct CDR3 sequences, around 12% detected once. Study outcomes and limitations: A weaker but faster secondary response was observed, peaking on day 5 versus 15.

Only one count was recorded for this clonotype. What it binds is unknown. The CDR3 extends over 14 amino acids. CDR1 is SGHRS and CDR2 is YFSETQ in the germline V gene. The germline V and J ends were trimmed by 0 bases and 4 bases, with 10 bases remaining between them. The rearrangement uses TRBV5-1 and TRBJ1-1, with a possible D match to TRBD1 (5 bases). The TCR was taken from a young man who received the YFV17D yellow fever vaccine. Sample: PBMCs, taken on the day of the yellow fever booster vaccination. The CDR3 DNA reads TGCGCCAGCAGCTTGGCAGCTGGGGCCACTGAAGCTTTCTTT. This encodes CASSLAAGATEAFF.